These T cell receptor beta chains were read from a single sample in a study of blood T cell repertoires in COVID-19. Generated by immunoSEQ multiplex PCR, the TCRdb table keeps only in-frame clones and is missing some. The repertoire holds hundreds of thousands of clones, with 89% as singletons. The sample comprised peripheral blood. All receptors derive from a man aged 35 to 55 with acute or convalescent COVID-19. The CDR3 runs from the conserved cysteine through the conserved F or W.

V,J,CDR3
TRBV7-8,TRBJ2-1,CASSPGSSGTKYNEQFF
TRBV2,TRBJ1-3,CASGGESGNTIYF
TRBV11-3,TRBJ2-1,CASSLSGRYNEQFF
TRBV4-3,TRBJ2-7,CASSQNFLTSSEQYF
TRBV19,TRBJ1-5,CATGELRGNQPQHF
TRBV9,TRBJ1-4,CASTRDGTVNEKLFF
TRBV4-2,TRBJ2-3,CASAPLAFSGDTQYF
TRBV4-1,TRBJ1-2,CASSQRGKSYVDGYTF
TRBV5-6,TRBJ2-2,CASSLRPGLVGPGELFF
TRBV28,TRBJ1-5,CASSPQGYRLPSLSNQPQHF
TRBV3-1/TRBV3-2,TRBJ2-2,CASSQDWLAGVPGELFF
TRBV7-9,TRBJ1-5,CASSLGDTVSNQPQHF
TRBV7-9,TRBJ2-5,CASSLGSSGVHYF
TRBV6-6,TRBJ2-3,CASVQNRVPDTQYF
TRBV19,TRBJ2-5,CASSIAGGRETQYF
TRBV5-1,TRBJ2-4,CASSDRQRGVLKNIQYF
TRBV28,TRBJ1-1,CASRDNSRQKGEAFF
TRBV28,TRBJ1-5,CATQGTYQPQHF
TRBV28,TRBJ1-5,CASSRDRYSNQPQHF
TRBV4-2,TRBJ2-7,CASSHDGYEQYF
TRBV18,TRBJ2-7,CASSSGTGNEQYF
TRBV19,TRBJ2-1,CASSTSSYNEQFF
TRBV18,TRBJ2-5,CASSPPFSSRGADETQYF
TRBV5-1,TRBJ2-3,CASSLTLATSGGFLDTQYF
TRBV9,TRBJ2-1,CASSSPVGLAGVPQFF
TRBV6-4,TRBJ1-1,CASSNKNGGGTEAFF
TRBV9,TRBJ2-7,CASSVADSEHYEQYF
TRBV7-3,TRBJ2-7,CASSSGNEQYF
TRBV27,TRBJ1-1,CASSVRLTANTEAFF
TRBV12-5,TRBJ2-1,CASGLATLRLAGEPQYNEQFF
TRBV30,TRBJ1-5,CAWSSGSSNQPQHF
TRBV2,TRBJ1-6,CASSGDRTNPRMHSPLHF
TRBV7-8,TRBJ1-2,CASSFAQGAGGYTF
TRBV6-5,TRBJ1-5,CASSYSFGRNQPQHF
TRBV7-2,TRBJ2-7,CASSSGQHHSYEQYF
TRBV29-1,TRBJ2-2,CSADSGSSGELFF
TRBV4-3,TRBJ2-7,CASSQEDRGWGYEQYF
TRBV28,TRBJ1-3,CASSTVGTGSGNTIYF
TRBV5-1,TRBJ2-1,CASSLGLAGVQEQFF
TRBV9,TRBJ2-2,CASSVRLLATGELFF
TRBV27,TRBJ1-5,CASSFGSSSNQPQHF
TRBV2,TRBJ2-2,CASIGLAGVGAGELFF
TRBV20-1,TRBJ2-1,CSASSLSHRSGGTSYNEQFF
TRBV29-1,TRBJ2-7,CSVEIRDEQYF
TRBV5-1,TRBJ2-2,CASSPQLNSGELFF
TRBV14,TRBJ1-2,CASSPSQGGYTF
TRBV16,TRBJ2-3,CASSQSSQGAVDTQYF
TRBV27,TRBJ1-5,CASSLAAGKPQHF
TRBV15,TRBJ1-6,CATATGRGKSLHF
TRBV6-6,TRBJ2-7,CASSYEVGSSYEQYF
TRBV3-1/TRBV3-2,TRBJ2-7,CASSQRGIYEQYF
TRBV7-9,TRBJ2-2,CASSLGHPANTGELFF